This T cell receptor (beta chain) was sequenced during a study of blood T cell repertoires in COVID-19. Across the whole study: Whether acute or convalescent, the COVID-19 samples came from the United States, Italy and Spain. Sample material is recorded as cDNA or gDNA derived from T cells, B-cell-depleted T cells, or PBMCs.

The germline gives CDR1 MNHEY, CDR2 SMNVEV (reference sequence). The CDR3 totals 14 residues. Trimming cost V 4 bases and J 9 bases; bases outside gene matches: 8. Study processing details: Cell counts per sample came from amplifying reference gene primers. TCRdb keeps only in-frame clones here, not all; method: immunoSEQ multiplex PCR. V and J calls and clone size are as listed in that table; D and trimming were resolved from the DNA. The sample has about 300,000 clones, more than 75% seen once. This clone occurred a few times. The sequence came from a woman in her fifties or sixties with acute or convalescent COVID-19. Sequencing was done on a sample of peripheral blood. The rearrangement joins TRBV27 to TRBJ2-5, with 10 nucleotides matching TRBD2. The CDR3 bases are TGTGCCAGCAGTTCCTTAGCGGGGGGTGGGGCCCAGTACTTC. The encoded protein is CASSSLAGGGAQYF.